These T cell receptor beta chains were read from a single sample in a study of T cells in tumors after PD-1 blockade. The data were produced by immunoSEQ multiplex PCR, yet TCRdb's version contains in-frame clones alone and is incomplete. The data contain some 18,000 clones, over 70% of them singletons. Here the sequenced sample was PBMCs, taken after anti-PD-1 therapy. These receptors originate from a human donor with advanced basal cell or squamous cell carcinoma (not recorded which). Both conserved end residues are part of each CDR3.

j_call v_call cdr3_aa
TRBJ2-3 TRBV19 CASSIPAGGAPDTQYF
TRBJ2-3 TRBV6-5 CASRWGRASTDTQYF
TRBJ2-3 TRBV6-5 CASSPTADTQYF
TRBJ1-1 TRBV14 CASSQTGVSNTEAFF
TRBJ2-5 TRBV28 CASSRGYEGDAQETQYF
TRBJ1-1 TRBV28 CATYEGQGARAFF
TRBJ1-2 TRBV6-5 CASSYLGTRYGYTF
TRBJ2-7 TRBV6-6 CASSYALGRGGVEQYF
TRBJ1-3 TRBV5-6 CASSMQQRNTIYF
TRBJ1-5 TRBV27 CASSWGSPPEPQHF
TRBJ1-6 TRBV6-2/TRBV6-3 CASSYGGSPLHF
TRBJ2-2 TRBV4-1 CASSQVSENTGELFF
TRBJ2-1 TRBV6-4 CASSDASGGHNEQFF
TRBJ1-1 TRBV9 CASSRQGAPEAFF
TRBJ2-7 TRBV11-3 CASSQGQGPGHEQYF
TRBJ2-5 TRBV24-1 CATGEGETQYF
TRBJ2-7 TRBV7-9 CASSLGQASYEQYF
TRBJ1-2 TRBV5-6 CASSLRDTYGYTF
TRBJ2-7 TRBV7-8 CASSLPQGASYEQYF